This entry features one TCR beta chain sequence. Its antigen is unknown. The sample carries other DNA sequences with the same CDR3. Treatment here: roughly 18 received Ad26.COV2.S at low or high dose, single or two shots; about 5 received placebo; per-sample allocation not given. Specimens were obtained on day 63 following the first vaccine or placebo injection. This sample was included in a study of Ad26.COV2.S vaccination and SARS-CoV-2 variants. The wider study: The donor was enrolled in the Ad26.COV2.S arm of the COV1001 trial. Ad26.COV2.S shots went into the muscle once or twice, 56 days apart. Overall study findings and caveats: It was reported that spike-specific CD8+ and CD4+ T cell responses were substantially broad after vaccination.

The CDR3 extends over 13 amino acids. Germline V lookup: CDR1 KGHSH, CDR2 LQKENI. Trimming shortened V by 2 bases and J by 1 base, and 5 bases separated the two germline ends. Profiling relied on immunoSEQ multiplex PCR, and the TCRdb table lists in-frame clones only, not all of them. The sample has 360,000 or so clones; 70% to 90% are singletons. The sequence was obtained from a person between 18 and 65 years old who received the Ad26.COV2.S COVID-19 vaccine or a placebo. This specimen was peripheral blood, taken in a trial of Ad26.COV2.S vaccine versus placebo. The rearrangement links TRBV18 to TRBJ1-1, with D uncertain. The CDR3 DNA follows: TGTGCCAGCTCACCAGGGCGGAACACTGAAGCTTTCTTT. It encodes CASSPGRNTEAFF.